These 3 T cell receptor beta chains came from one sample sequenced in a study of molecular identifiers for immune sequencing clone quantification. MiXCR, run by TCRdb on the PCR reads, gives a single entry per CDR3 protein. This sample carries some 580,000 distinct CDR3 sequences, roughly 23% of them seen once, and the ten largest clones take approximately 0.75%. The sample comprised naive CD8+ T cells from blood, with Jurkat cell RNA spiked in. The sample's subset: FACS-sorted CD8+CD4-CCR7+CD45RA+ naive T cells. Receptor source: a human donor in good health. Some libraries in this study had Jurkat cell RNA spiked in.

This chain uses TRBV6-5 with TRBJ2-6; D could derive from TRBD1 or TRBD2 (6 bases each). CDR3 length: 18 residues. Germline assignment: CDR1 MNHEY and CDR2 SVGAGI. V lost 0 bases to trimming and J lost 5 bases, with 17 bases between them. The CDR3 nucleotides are TGTGCCAGCAGTTACTCAACTTTCGGGGGCCTCTGGGCCAACGTCCTGACTTTC. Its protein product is CASSYSTFGGLWANVLTF.

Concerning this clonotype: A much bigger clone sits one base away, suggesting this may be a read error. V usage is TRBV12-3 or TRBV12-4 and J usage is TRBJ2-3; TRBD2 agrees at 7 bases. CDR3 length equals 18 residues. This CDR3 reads CASRPGTKGDSSTDAQYF. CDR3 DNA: TGTGCCAGTCGACCCGGGACTAAAGGGGATTCTAGCACAGATGCGCAGTATTTT.

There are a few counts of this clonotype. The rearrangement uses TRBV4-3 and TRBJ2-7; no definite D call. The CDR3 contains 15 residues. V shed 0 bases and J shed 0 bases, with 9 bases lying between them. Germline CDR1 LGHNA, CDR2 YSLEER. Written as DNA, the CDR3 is TGCGCCAGCAGCCAAGAACCGAGCAGCTCCTACGAGCAGTACTTC. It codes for CASSQEPSSSYEQYF.